This passage covers 5 T cell receptor beta chains from one sample sequenced in a study of PD-L1 blockade in urothelial cancer. Data came from immunoSEQ multiplex PCR; TCRdb stores just in-frame clones and leaves some out. Of 75,000 to 95,000 clones in the sample, 90% were seen once. The sample in question was PBMCs, obtained around atezolizumab (anti-PD-L1) treatment. These receptors were collected from a man in his fifties or sixties with urothelial cancer.

V and J are TRBV7-9 and TRBJ2-3; D not resolved. The length of the CDR3 is 13 residues. Per germline, CDR1 SEHNR and CDR2 FQNEAQ (reference sequence). V shed 1 base and J shed 6 bases, with 8 bases lying between them. The CDR3 sequence: CASSLDERDTQYF. As DNA, the CDR3 is TGTGCCAGCAGCTTAGATGAACGGGATACGCAGTATTTT.

The rearrangement joins TRBV30 to TRBJ1-1; D is unclear. This CDR3 comprises 13 residues. V was shortened by 2 bases and J by 6 bases, with 13 bases between the two germline ends. The germline gives CDR1 GTSNPN, CDR2 SVGIG (reference sequence). The CDR3 region has the DNA TGTGCCTGGAGTCCCCTAAGATCCCCTGAAGCTTTCTTT. It codes for CAWSPLRSPEAFF.

The V and J genes are TRBV11-2 and TRBJ2-5, with 7 nucleotides matching TRBD1. Germline values: CDR1 SGHAT, CDR2 FQNNGV. V was pared by 5 bases and J by 2 bases, with 5 bases of the junction left unmatched. The CDR3 sequence is 14 residues long. In DNA form, the CDR3 reads TGTGCCAGCAGCCACCCGACAGGGCAAGAGACCCAGTACTTC. It is translated as CASSHPTGQETQYF.

The rearrangement joins TRBV5-5 to TRBJ2-7; no clear D. The CDR3 contains 14 residues. Germline V CDR1 and CDR2: SGHKS, YYEKEE (reference sequence). Trimming cost V 3 bases and J 0 bases, with 10 bases left between them. The CDR3 region has the DNA TGTGCCAGCAGCTCCCAGACACTCTCCTACGAGCAGTACTTC. Encoded protein: CASSSQTLSYEQYF.

The V call is TRBV4-3, the J call TRBJ1-5, with 7 bases matching TRBD1. V was clipped by 0 bases and J by 0 bases; unmatched bases: 5. Germline assignment: CDR1 LGHNA and CDR2 YSLEER. This CDR3 has 17 amino acids. In DNA form, the CDR3 reads TGCGCCAGCAGCCAAGAATGGGGACAGCATAGCAATCAGCCCCAGCATTTT. Amino acid sequence: CASSQEWGQHSNQPQHF.